These 26 T cell receptor beta chains came from one sample sequenced in a study of T cells in Graves' hyperthyroidism and ophthalmopathy. Using RNA transcripts as the source, TCR beta CDR3 regions were amplified. The HTBI primer set drove a first-round RT-PCR of the TCR CDR3. TCRdb used MiXCR to reprocess the multiplex PCR reads, holding one entry per CDR3 protein. The sample consists of 500,000 to 800,000 distinct CDR3 sequences, about 14% of them appearing once. The sample was blood. Receptors were obtained from a woman in her forties or fifties with Graves' ophthalmopathy.

This clonotype was observed a few times. The chain uses TRBV4-1 and TRBJ2-7, with 8 positions matching TRBD1. J gave up 6 bases and V 3 bases, and 10 bases lay outside the gene matches. The germline gives CDR1 MGHRA, CDR2 YSYEKL. The CDR3 loop spans 15 amino acids. This chain's CDR3 is CASSHPRQGAGEQYF. The CDR3 DNA reads TGCGCCAGCAGCCACCCCCGGCAGGGGGCGGGCGAGCAGTACTTC.

This clonotype was seen at least ten times. CDR3 nucleotide sequence: TGTGCCAGCAGATCCTTCCAGGGGGCACGTCAGCCCCAGCATTTT. Translating it yields CASRSFQGARQPQHF. The chain carries TRBV28 and TRBJ1-5, with 8 positions matching TRBD1. Germline CDR1 reads MDHEN; CDR2 reads SYDVKM. The CDR3 runs 15 residues. V was pared by 6 bases and J by 6 bases, with 10 bases of the junction left unmatched.

This clonotype was counted many times. The chain combines TRBV28 with TRBJ1-5; D ambiguous. The CDR3 is made up of 15 amino acids. Per germline, CDR1 MDHEN and CDR2 SYDVKM. V lost 5 bases and J 0 bases, leaving 11 bases between the germline ends. Here the CDR3 DNA reads TGTGCCAGCAGTAAGACGCCTTATAGCAATCAGCCCCAGCATTTT. The encoded protein is CASSKTPYSNQPQHF.

V usage is TRBV3-1 and J usage is TRBJ2-7; 7 bases are shared with TRBD1. V lost 6 bases, J lost 2 bases, and 7 bases stayed unmatched. The V gene's germline CDR1 is LGHDT and CDR2 YNNKEL (reference sequence). CDR3 size: 14 residues. The CDR3 spells CASRGRTGPYEQYF. The CDR3 DNA reads as TGTGCCAGCAGGGGGCGGACAGGCCCCTACGAGCAGTACTTC.

This clonotype was seen a handful of times. The J gene is TRBJ2-1, the V gene TRBV28; 12 bases match TRBD1. CDR1 and CDR2 from the germline V gene are MDHEN and SYDVKM. V lost 8 bases to trimming and J lost 7 bases; unmatched junction nucleotides: 12. The CDR3 is 16 residues long. CDR3 loop: CASRGGTGGRRNEQFF. Here the CDR3 DNA reads TGTGCCAGCCGGGGGGGGACAGGGGGCAGACGGAATGAGCAGTTCTTC.

This clonotype was seen only a few times. The rearrangement links TRBV5-1 to TRBJ2-2, with D tentatively TRBD2 (6 bases). Trimming took off 4 bases at V and 1 base at J, with 11 bases between the two ends. The CDR3 consists of 15 residues. Germline V gives CDR1 SGHRS, CDR2 YFSETQ. The CDR3 DNA sequence: TGCGCCAGCAGCACGACTAGTCAGAACACCGGGGAGCTGTTTTTT. It yields the protein CASSTTSQNTGELFF.

This clonotype was counted many times. The chain recombines TRBV12-3 or TRBV12-4 with TRBJ1-2, with TRBD1 identical over 8 bases. The CDR3 totals 13 residues. With V trimmed by 6 bases and J by 2 bases, 2 bases remained unmatched. CDR3 protein: CASSRTGNYGYTF. CDR3 DNA: TGTGCCAGCAGCCGGACAGGGAACTATGGCTACACCTTC.

The chain links TRBV9 to TRBJ2-3; D is perhaps TRBD2 (6 bases). Germline CDR1 SGDLS, CDR2 YYNGEE. The CDR3 totals 16 residues. V was pared by 0 bases and J by 0 bases, with 11 bases between. CDR3 sequence (DNA): TGTGCCAGCAGCGTAGCTAGCGCTCCTAGCACAGATACGCAGTATTTT. Protein product: CASSVASAPSTDTQYF.

Comments on this clonotype: A read error may explain this, as a much larger clone is one base away. This sequence joins TRBV20-1 and TRBJ2-7, with D maybe TRBD2 (6 bases). This CDR3 is built from 14 residues. V lost 3 bases and J lost 9, with 21 bases in between. The V gene's germline CDR1 is DFQATT and CDR2 SNEGSKA (reference sequence). The CDR3 nucleotides read TGCAGTGCTAGTGGTGGCGGGATTTTCCACGGGCAGTACTTC. Its translation: CSASGGGIFHGQYF.

This clonotype has just a few counts. The junction departs from the called germline gene at one end, perhaps through a read error. This chain connects TRBV24-1 to TRBJ2-3; D not certain. The CDR3 has 13 residues. The V gene's germline CDR1 is KGHDR and CDR2 SFDVKD. This CDR3 reads CVTSYDPWDTQYF. CDR3 DNA: TGTGTCACCAGTTACGACCCATGGGATACGCAGTATTTT.

This clonotype was seen at least ten times. The CDR3 nucleotides are TGTGCCAGCAGTTACTCGCCCAGTTCACCCCTCCACTTT. Translation: CASSYSPSSPLHF. This chain joins TRBV6-5 and TRBJ1-6; the D is unclear. V dropped 0 bases and J dropped 9 bases, with 6 bases sitting between them. This CDR3 region has 13 residues. Germline CDR1 MNHEY, CDR2 SVGAGI.

There are a few counts of this clonotype. The V call is TRBV6-1, the J call TRBJ2-7; D gene ambiguous. Between the trimmed V and J ends, which lost 6 bases and 0 bases, there was a span of 9 bases. The CDR3 loop spans 13 amino acids. Germline assignment: CDR1 MNHNS and CDR2 SASEGT. CDR3 DNA: TGTGCCAGCAGATACTACGCCTCCTACGAGCAGTACTTC. Residues: CASRYYASYEQYF.

This clonotype was counted a few times. The chain uses TRBV5-1 and TRBJ2-3, with 13 bases that match TRBD2. This CDR3 is built from 18 residues. Germline loops: CDR1 SGHRS, CDR2 YFSETQ. V lost 2 bases, J lost 0 bases, and 6 bases stayed unmatched. The CDR3 region is CASSLLGTSGTSTDTQYF. The CDR3 coding sequence is TGCGCCAGCAGCTTATTAGGGACTAGCGGGACTAGCACAGATACGCAGTATTTT.

This clonotype was seen at least ten times. CDR3 in amino acids: CASSDRSGQPQHF. Written as DNA, the CDR3 is TGTGCCAGCAGTGACAGGTCTGGTCAGCCCCAGCATTTT. The chain employs TRBV2 and TRBJ1-5; D gene unclear. The CDR3 runs to 13 residues. V lost 3 bases and J lost 6, with 9 bases in between. The germline V gene has CDR1 SNHLY and CDR2 FYNNEI.

The chain links TRBV29-1 to TRBJ2-2; perhaps TRBD1 as D (5 bases). V lost 4 bases and J 1 base, leaving 10 bases between the germline ends. Germline loops: CDR1 SQVTM, CDR2 ANQGSEA. The CDR3 totals 14 residues. The CDR3 DNA is TGCAGCGTTGCAAATACAGGGAACACCGGGGAGCTGTTTTTT. This encodes CSVANTGNTGELFF.

The sample holds many counts of this clonotype. This rearrangement joins TRBV7-8 to TRBJ2-1; 14 positions agree with TRBD2. The CDR3 sequence is 18 residues long. Germline trimming cut 5 bases from V and 2 bases from J; bases unmatched to any gene: 8. Germline values: CDR1 SGHVS, CDR2 FQNEAQ. This CDR3 is CASSGGLAGALAYNEQFF. For the CDR3, the DNA is TGTGCCAGCAGCGGGGGACTAGCGGGAGCTTTAGCCTACAATGAGCAGTTCTTC.

This clonotype was observed at least ten times. CDR3 protein: CASSPFDTAGGAYEQYF. The CDR3 DNA is TGTGCCAGCAGCCCTTTTGACACAGCGGGAGGAGCCTACGAGCAGTACTTC. This chain joins TRBV2 and TRBJ2-7; the match to TRBD2 covers 9 bases. CDR3 length equals 17 residues. The germline V gene has CDR1 SNHLY and CDR2 FYNNEI. After removal of 6 bases from V and 2 bases from J, the junction contained 14 bases not matched to a gene.

This clonotype came up a few times. The gene calls are TRBV6-2 or TRBV6-3 and TRBJ1-1; D perhaps matches TRBD1 (5 bases). The V and J ends lost 10 bases and 5 bases respectively, with 14 bases between them. Germline CDR1 reads MNHEY; CDR2 reads SVGEGT. The CDR3 runs 12 residues. The CDR3 loop reads CATRVVSTEAFF. The DNA for the CDR3 is TGTGCCACCAGGGTTGTCAGTACTGAAGCTTTCTTT.

This clonotype was counted at least ten times. The chain has TRBV2 and TRBJ2-7; tentatively, D is TRBD2 (5 bases). The CDR3 is 13 residues long. V lost 7 bases and J 0 bases, leaving 10 bases between the germline ends. Looked up from germline, CDR1 is SNHLY and CDR2 is FYNNEI. The CDR3 coding sequence is TGTGCCAGCAATAAGCGGTCCTCCTACGAGCAGTACTTC. Encoded protein: CASNKRSSYEQYF.

Ten or more counts support this clonotype. V and J are TRBV14 and TRBJ2-7; 10 bases are shared with TRBD2. Losses at the gene ends were 1 base for V and 7 bases for J; bases not matched to a gene: 7. This CDR3 is 15 amino acids long. Germline-derived CDR1 and CDR2 are SGHDN and FVKESK. The DNA of the CDR3 is TGTGCCAGCAGCCAAGTGGCTAGCGGGAGTGGAGAGCAGTACTTC. It yields the protein CASSQVASGSGEQYF.

The sample holds many counts of this clonotype. The chain combines TRBV6-5 with TRBJ2-1; D possibly corresponds to TRBD2 (5 bases). This CDR3 is 15 amino acids long. The germline V gene has CDR1 MNHEY and CDR2 SVGAGI. V dropped 1 base and J dropped 5 bases, with 12 bases sitting between them. Here the CDR3 DNA reads TGTGCCAGCAGTTACTTCTCCGGGAAGAACAATGAGCAGTTCTTC. This gives the protein CASSYFSGKNNEQFF.

This clonotype appeared many times. This rearrangement joins TRBV20-1 to TRBJ2-1; TRBD2 matches 13 bases. Germline V CDR1 and CDR2: DFQATT, SNEGSKA (reference sequence). This CDR3 spans 16 amino acids. Germline trimming cut 0 bases from V and 9 bases from J; bases unmatched to any gene: 8. CDR3 sequence reads: CSARDTRLAGGVEQFF. Written as DNA, the CDR3 is TGCAGTGCTAGAGATACCCGACTAGCGGGAGGCGTTGAGCAGTTCTTC.

Ten or more counts support this clonotype. The CDR3 DNA reads TGCAGTGCCCGTAGACCCGGCCGAGAGACCCAGTACTTC. This codes for CSARRPGRETQYF. The chain carries TRBV20-1 and TRBJ2-5, with D unclear. Germline CDR1 DFQATT, CDR2 SNEGSKA (reference sequence). The V end was cut by 6 bases, the J end by 4 bases, with 15 bases between. The CDR3 is made up of 13 amino acids.

In its sample, this clonotype was seen many times. This sequence joins TRBV18 and TRBJ2-5; D not resolved. The CDR3 consists of 12 residues. Between the trimmed V and J ends, which lost 2 bases and 4 bases, there was a span of 5 bases. Looked up from germline, CDR1 is KGHSH and CDR2 is LQKENI. Here the CDR3 DNA reads TGTGCCAGCTCACCAAAAGGAGAGACCCAGTACTTC. It encodes CASSPKGETQYF.

V usage is TRBV3-2 and J usage is TRBJ2-1; TRBD1, the D gene given by the table, was not confirmed from the DNA. TRBV3-2 is listed as a pseudogene. CDR3 length equals 17 residues. The CDR3 here is CASSHFPGGGRYNEQFF. DNA of the CDR3: TGTGCCAGCAGCCACTTTCCCGGAGGGGGTCGGTACAATGAGCAGTTCTTC.

Many counts were recorded for this clonotype. CDR3 protein: CASSPRPNTEAFF. The CDR3 DNA sequence: TGTGCCAGCAGCCCCCGGCCGAACACTGAAGCTTTCTTT. The rearrangement uses TRBV7-3 and TRBJ1-1; D gene ambiguous. The length of the CDR3 is 13 residues. Trimming removed 5 bases from V and 1 base from J, with 8 bases in between. Per the germline V gene, CDR1 is SGHTA and CDR2 is FQGTGA.